Presented here are 29 T cell receptor beta chains from one specimen sequenced in a study of metastatic and nonmetastatic thyroid tumors. TCRdb redid the clone calls on the PCR reads using MiXCR. The sample yields 45,000 or so clones, roughly 3.9% seen once. Among the patients, none had received any treatment before thyroid surgery. Sequencing was carried out using blood. The receptors here all came from a female donor with papillary thyroid cancer or a benign thyroid nodule (not recorded which). Some clones in this sample may be carry-over from other donors' samples.

This clone was seen ten or more times. V gene TRBV12-3 or TRBV12-4 combines with J gene TRBJ2-2; a possible D gene is TRBD2 (6 bases). The germline V and J ends were trimmed by 3 bases and 6 bases, with 14 bases remaining between them. The CDR3 covers 15 residues. CDR3 coding DNA: TGTGCCAGCAGTTTGGCGGGGCCGTTCGCCGGGGAGCTGTTTTTT. Amino acid sequence: CASSLAGPFAGELFF.

This clone has ten or more counts. This rearrangement joins TRBV9 to TRBJ2-5; 8 nucleotides agree with TRBD2. This CDR3 contains 15 residues. V was pared by 0 bases and J by 6 bases, with 7 bases of the junction left unmatched. Germline lookup yields CDR1 SGDLS and CDR2 YYNGEE. The CDR3 DNA reads as TGTGCCAGCAGCGTAGAGCGGGAGTTCGTAAAGACCCAGTACTTC. It specifies CASSVEREFVKTQYF.

Ten or more counts support this clone. The gene calls are TRBV18 and TRBJ1-1; D uncertain. CDR1 is KGHSH, CDR2 LQKENI, per germline. CDR3 length equals 13 residues. V gave up 3 bases and J gave up 6 bases, with 11 bases separating them. The CDR3 reads CASSPPDSAEAFF. The DNA for the CDR3 is TGTGCCAGCTCACCCCCGGACTCGGCTGAAGCTTTCTTT.

This clone has a count of ten or more. The CDR3 is CASSLNLLTSGTADTQYF. The CDR3 DNA sequence: TGTGCCAGCAGCTTAAATCTCCTGACTAGCGGGACCGCAGATACGCAGTATTTT. The V and J genes are TRBV7-9 and TRBJ2-3, with 11 bases aligning to TRBD2. Germline V lookup: CDR1 SEHNR, CDR2 FQNEAQ (reference sequence). The trim removed 2 bases at V and 4 bases at J, leaving 11 bases unmatched. This CDR3 contains 18 residues.

This clone was seen a few times. The chain combines TRBV7-8 with TRBJ2-2, with D possibly matching TRBD2 (7 bases). From germline, CDR1 is SGHVS and CDR2 FQNEAQ. This CDR3 has 14 residues. V was pared by 5 bases and J by 6 bases, with 13 bases between. The CDR3 nucleotides are TGTGCCAGCAGCCCTAGGGGGGGGTCCGGGGAGCTGTTTTTT. Amino acids: CASSPRGGSGELFF.

This clone was seen at least ten times. The chain has TRBV25-1 and TRBJ2-6, with no clear D. CDR3 size: 14 residues. Germline CDR1 reads MGHDK; CDR2 reads SYGVNS. Trimming shortened V by 8 bases and J by 4 bases, and 12 bases separated the two germline ends. The CDR3 bases are TGTGCCAGCTTGTCCCCCACGGGGGCCAACGTCCTGACTTTC. As protein: CASLSPTGANVLTF. The variable domain in full, completed from reference TRBV25-1 and TRBJ2-6, reads EADIYQTPRYLVIGTGKKITLECSQTMGHDKMYWYQQDPGMELHLIHYSYGVNSTEKGDLSSESTVSRIRTEHFPLTLESARPSHTSQYLCASLSPTGANVLTFGAGSRLTVL.

This clone was observed at least ten times. The rearrangement joins TRBV7-3 to TRBJ1-4, with TRBD1 matching over 9 bases. This CDR3 has 15 amino acids. J lost 5 bases, V lost 5 bases, and 6 bases had no gene match. Germline CDR1 is SGHTA and CDR2 is FQGTGA. CDR3 amino acids: CASSQTGQGNEKLFF. The CDR3 bases are TGTGCCAGCAGCCAGACGGGACAGGGAAATGAAAAACTGTTTTTT.

V and J are TRBV2 and TRBJ2-4; the D gene is possibly TRBD1 (6 bases). Germline V gives CDR1 SNHLY, CDR2 FYNNEI. Trimming stripped 5 bases from V and 5 bases from J, with 13 bases between. This CDR3 region has 14 residues. The CDR3 here is CASSYTGPENIQYF. In DNA, the CDR3 is TGTGCCAGCAGTTACACAGGGCCAGAAAACATTCAGTACTTC. Using reference TRBV2 and TRBJ2-4 for the parts outside the CDR3, the full variable domain is EPEVTQTPSHQVTQMGQEVILRCVPISNHLYFYWYRQILGQKVEFLVSFYNNEISEKSEIFDDQFSVERPDGSNFTLKIRSTKLEDSAMYFCASSYTGPENIQYFGAGTRLSVL.

This clone was observed a few times. The junction departs from germline at one end; a sequencing error may be responsible. The chain has TRBV6-1 and TRBJ2-7; D is undetermined. This CDR3 has 13 residues. Germline CDR1 reads MNHNS; CDR2 reads SASEGT. CDR3 nucleotide sequence: TGTGCCAGCAGTGAAGCGGGTACGGTTTCCCCTTCCTTC. Translating gives CASSEAGTVSPSF.

This clone was counted a few times. The rearrangement uses TRBV20-1 and TRBJ2-3; 7 nucleotides match TRBD2. CDR3 length equals 15 residues. CDR1 is DFQATT, CDR2 SNEGSKA, per germline (reference sequence). V lost 0 bases, J lost 4 bases, and 7 bases stayed unmatched. CDR3 residues: CSARDPGLVADTQYF. The DNA for the CDR3 is TGCAGTGCTAGAGACCCCGGACTAGTGGCAGATACGCAGTATTTT.

J is TRBJ1-6 and V is TRBV6-2 or TRBV6-3; no definite D call. The CDR3 loop spans 13 amino acids. Trimming cost V 8 bases and J 19 bases, with 24 bases left between them. The germline CDR1 and CDR2 sequences are MNHEY and SVGEGT. This CDR3 is CASLPLGNSHLHF. Here the CDR3 DNA reads TGTGCCAGCTTGCCCCTGGGCAATTCACACCTGCACTTT.

This clone was seen more than once but under ten times. This chain links TRBV6-1 with TRBJ2-7, with D unresolved. V was cut by 2 bases and J by 5 bases, with 10 bases left in between. This CDR3 region has 13 residues. Germline V gene data show CDR1 as MNHNS and CDR2 as SASEGT. The CDR3 DNA follows: TGTGCCAGCAGTGAAAAAGGAAGGGACGAGCAGTACTTC. It codes for CASSEKGRDEQYF.

This clone was recorded many times. The gene calls are TRBV7-3 and TRBJ1-6, with D unclear. There are 14 residues in the CDR3. Germline V CDR1 and CDR2: SGHTA, FQGTGA. The V end was cut by 1 base, the J end by 8 bases, with 9 bases between. The CDR3 region has the DNA TGTGCCAGCAGCTTAAAGGCTCCTGATTCACCCCTCCACTTT. Translating it yields CASSLKAPDSPLHF.

As regards this clone: The conserved final phenylalanine or tryptophan is absent from the CDR3, which likely points to a read error. V gene TRBV6-1 combines with J gene TRBJ1-5, with TRBD1 as a possible D gene (6 bases). V gave up 5 bases and J gave up 5 bases, with 13 bases separating them. Germline V lookup: CDR1 MNHNS, CDR2 SASEGT. This CDR3 has 14 amino acids. CDR3 protein: CASSIRDTDQPQHL. CDR3 nucleotides: TGTGCCAGCAGTATCCGGGACACCGATCAGCCCCAGCATCTT.

This clone appeared many times. This chain uses TRBV20-1 with TRBJ1-2; D uncertain. The CDR3 runs to 15 residues. Germline V gene lookup returns CDR1 DFQATT and CDR2 SNEGSKA (reference sequence). With 0 bases removed from V and 7 bases from J, the gap between germline ends came to 18 bases. CDR3 DNA: TGCAGTGCTAGAGATAGGCCTGACGGTGAGGGTGGCTACACCTTC. This gives the protein CSARDRPDGEGGYTF.

The table lists this clone with a few counts. Written as DNA, the CDR3 is TGTGCCAGCAGCCGCAGGTTTAGCGGGAGCGGGTACAATGAGCAGTTCTTC. Its translation: CASSRRFSGSGYNEQFF. The chain joins TRBV7-2 to TRBJ2-1, with 9 bases matching TRBD2. CDR1 and CDR2 from the germline V gene are SGHTA and FQGNSA. J gave up 4 bases and V 5 bases, and 12 bases lay outside the gene matches. This CDR3 is built from 17 residues.

Only a few counts were recorded for this clone. A read error is possible here, since a much larger clone lies one base away. Other DNA sequences in the sample encode the same CDR3. V is TRBV9 and J is TRBJ2-5; D uncertain. From germline, CDR1 is SGDLS and CDR2 YYNGEE. The CDR3 loop spans 14 amino acids. CDR3 sequence: CASSVGQTQETQYF. For the CDR3, the DNA is TGTGCCAGCAGCGTAGGGCAGACTCAAGAGACACAGTACTTC.

This clone was found many times. This sequence joins TRBV5-1 and TRBJ1-4, with 7 positions matching TRBD1. The CDR3 consists of 13 residues. Germline values: CDR1 SGHRS, CDR2 YFSETQ. The V and J ends lost 4 bases and 6 bases, in that order; junction bases with no gene match: 3. In DNA, the CDR3 is TGCGCCAGCAGCAAAGACAGGGATGAAAAACTGTTTTTT. The encoded protein is CASSKDRDEKLFF.

This clone was counted many times. The chain has TRBV20-1 and TRBJ2-5, with TRBD2 as a possible D gene (5 bases). Trimming stripped 4 bases from V and 2 bases from J, with 8 bases between. Germline V lookup: CDR1 DFQATT, CDR2 SNEGSKA (reference sequence). The CDR3 is 12 residues long. The CDR3 is CSAKGSQETQYF. The DNA for the CDR3 is TGCAGTGCTAAAGGGAGTCAAGAGACCCAGTACTTC.

This clone was recorded many times. The chain recombines TRBV6-5 with TRBJ1-1; no clear D gene. This CDR3 is built from 15 residues. V lost 0 bases and J lost 7, with 15 bases in between. Germline CDR1 reads MNHEY; CDR2 reads SVGAGI. CDR3 in DNA: TGTGCCAGCAGTTACTCGCTTAACCCAACCTATGAAGCTTTCTTT. The encoded protein is CASSYSLNPTYEAFF.

In this sample, this clone turned up a few times. The V and J genes are TRBV6-5 and TRBJ2-7, with no clear D. The V end was cut by 2 bases, the J end by 4 bases, with 9 bases between. The CDR3 runs to 13 residues. Germline CDR1 is MNHEY and CDR2 is SVGAGI. The CDR3 DNA sequence: TGTGCCAGCAGTTACGGGCCCGGTTACGAGCAGTACTTC. This sequence encodes CASSYGPGYEQYF.

This clone has at least ten counts. This sequence may be a read error, since a much larger clone differs from it by one base. The J gene is TRBJ2-2, the V gene TRBV6-1, with TRBD1 identical over 8 bases. Germline V lookup: CDR1 MNHNS, CDR2 SASEGT. With 6 bases clipped from V and 6 bases from J, the junction kept 6 bases outside the gene matches. The CDR3 sequence is 14 residues long. CDR3 loop: CASRSGGPPGELFF. DNA of the CDR3: TGTGCCAGCAGATCAGGGGGCCCGCCCGGGGAGCTGTTTTTT.

The rearrangement links TRBV6-1 to TRBJ1-1, with D uncertain. V was shortened by 6 bases and J by 3 bases, with 11 bases between the two germline ends. Germline-derived CDR1 and CDR2 are MNHNS and SASEGT. CDR3 length: 13 amino acids. CDR3 coding DNA: TGTGCCAGCAGGGGAGGAGTGTACACTGAAGCTTTCTTT. Amino acid sequence: CASRGGVYTEAFF.

In this sample, this clone turned up a few times. The rearrangement joins TRBV6-5 to TRBJ1-5; possible D gene TRBD1, 5 bases. Germline V gives CDR1 MNHEY, CDR2 SVGAGI. The CDR3 consists of 14 residues. With 3 bases removed from V and 8 bases from J, the gap between germline ends came to 14 bases. The CDR3 DNA is TGTGCCAGCAGTTATGGTGTAGGGGATAAGCCCCAGCATTTT. This translates into CASSYGVGDKPQHF.

This clone was recorded at least ten times. The gene calls are TRBV11-2 and TRBJ2-6, with 8 bases matching TRBD1. The length of the CDR3 is 18 residues. Germline V gene data show CDR1 as SGHAT and CDR2 as FQNNGV. Trimming at V came to 5 bases and at J to 2 bases, leaving 11 bases not matched to a gene. CDR3 DNA: TGTGCCAGCAGCCCACAATGGACAGGGACCCCTGGGGCCAACGTCCTGACTTTC. Encoded protein: CASSPQWTGTPGANVLTF.

This clone was detected a few times. The chain recombines TRBV20-1 with TRBJ1-6, with TRBD1 matching over 8 bases. CDR3 length: 15 amino acids. Germline trimming cut 6 bases from V and 5 bases from J; bases unmatched to any gene: 9. Germline values: CDR1 DFQATT, CDR2 SNEGSKA (reference sequence). Written as DNA, the CDR3 is TGCAGTGCCCGGACAGGGAAGTATAATAATTCACCCCTCCACTTT. It codes for CSARTGKYNNSPLHF.

This clone was seen ten or more times. The rearrangement links TRBV30 to TRBJ2-2; TRBD2 matches at 14 bases. The V segment lost 1 base and the J segment 5 bases; nucleotides outside the gene matches: 9. The CDR3 is 18 amino acids. The germline V gene has CDR1 GTSNPN and CDR2 SVGIG (reference sequence). The CDR3: CAWSGGTSGRGWTGELFF. CDR3 in DNA: TGTGCCTGGAGTGGAGGGACTAGCGGGAGAGGGTGGACCGGGGAGCTGTTTTTT. Variable domain in full (rest from reference TRBV30 and TRBJ2-2): SQTIHQWPATLVQPVGSPLSLECTVEGTSNPNLYWYRQAAGRGLQLLFYSVGIGQISSEVPQNLSASRPQDRQFILSSKKLLLSDSGFYLCAWSGGTSGRGWTGELFFGEGSRLTVL.

Comment on this clone: Possible read error: a much larger clone is one base away. The V gene is TRBV29-1, the J gene TRBJ1-1, with a possible D match to TRBD1 (5 bases). The CDR3 extends over 12 amino acids. V was cut by 6 bases and J by 4 bases, with 12 bases left in between. Germline loops: CDR1 SQVTM, CDR2 ANQGSEA. CDR3 residues: CSVHGDVTEAFF. As DNA, the CDR3 is TGCAGCGTACACGGGGACGTCACTGAAGCTTTCTTT.

This clone was detected ten times or more. V and J are TRBV7-8 and TRBJ2-7, with 9 bases lining up with TRBD2. The CDR3 contains 16 residues. Germline CDR1 and CDR2: SGHVS and FQNEAQ. V dropped 5 bases and J dropped 3; count of bases not matched to a gene: 11. The CDR3 DNA sequence: TGTGCCAGCAGCCGACAAACCGGGACTAGCAGCTACGAGCAGTACTTC. This encodes CASSRQTGTSSYEQYF. Complete variable domain (other parts from reference TRBV7-8 and TRBJ2-7): GAGVSQSPRYKVAKRGQDVALRCDPISGHVSLFWYQQALGQGPEFLTYFQNEAQLDKSGLPSDRFFAERPEGSVSTLKIQRTQQEDSAVYLCASSRQTGTSSYEQYFGPGTRLTVT.